Included here is one T cell receptor beta chain sequence, with context. As yet, its antigen is unknown. Other DNA sequences of this sample code for an identical CDR3. These data belong to a study of shared clonotypes between healthy human individuals. On the study more broadly: Three plates each covered CD4 naive and memory; CD8 naive two, CD8 memory one. Whole-study findings and limits: Clonotypes shared by all four donors outscored non-shared clonotypes in generation probability. Genetic and exposure-history diversity was limited by the small donor number.

Donors were healthy HIV-negative adults without recently reported acute infections or vaccinations. From germline, CDR1 is MDHEN and CDR2 SYDVKM. Trimming cost V 6 bases and J 0 bases, with 7 bases left between them. This CDR3 comprises 13 residues. The repertoire was sequenced with immunoSEQ multiplex PCR; TCRdb's copy has only in-frame clones and lacks some. This table holds roughly 380,000 clones, about 96% found once. This sequence originates from a man younger than 45 in good health. The chain uses TRBV28 and TRBJ2-3; D not resolved. Sample: memory CD8+ T cells sorted from blood. Subset described: CD45RO+ cells pooled with CCR7-negative TemRA cells. CDR3 bases: TGTGCCAGCAGCCCTCCCAGCACAGATACGCAGTATTTT. Translation: CASSPPSTDTQYF. The whole variable domain, filled in from reference TRBV28 and TRBJ2-3, reads DVKVTQSSRYLVKRTGEKVFLECVQDMDHENMFWYRQDPGLGLRLIYFSYDVKMKEKGDIPEGYSVSREKKERFSLILESASTNQTSMYLCASSPPSTDTQYFGPGTRLTVL.